Listed below are T cell receptor beta chains from one sample, sequenced in a study of T cell responses to AZD1222 COVID-19 vaccine. Only in-frame clones appear in the TCRdb table, and some are missing; sequencing was by immunoSEQ multiplex PCR. This sample carries approximately 170,000 clones, 91% of them seen once, and the ten largest clones take around 4.4%. The material sequenced was peripheral blood, taken on day 0 of AZD1222 vaccination. These receptors were taken from an adult in good health. Each CDR3 is given with its conserved first and last residue. Each record gives: J gene, D gene, clone size, V gene, CDR3 DNA, CDR3 protein. The D gene is left open where the match is weak. A row's size may be missing; if present it is once, few, many or a size class.

J gene: TRBJ2-7
D gene: -
clone size: -
V gene: TRBV10-3
CDR3 DNA: TGTGCCATCAGTGAACGGGATTACGAGCAGTACTTC
CDR3 protein: CAISERDYEQYF

J gene: TRBJ2-5
D gene: -
clone size: -
V gene: TRBV7-7
CDR3 DNA: TGTGCTAGCAGCGGCGGACTTCAAGAGACCCAGTACTTC
CDR3 protein: CASSGGLQETQYF

J gene: TRBJ2-7
D gene: -
clone size: -
V gene: TRBV12-5
CDR3 DNA: TGTGCTAGTGGTTTGGTAACCGGGGGCTACTCCTACGAGCAGTACTTC
CDR3 protein: CASGLVTGGYSYEQYF

J gene: TRBJ2-3
D gene: TRBD2
clone size: -
V gene: TRBV4-2
CDR3 DNA: TGTGCCAGCAGCCGACTAGCGGGAGGAGATACGCAGTATTTT
CDR3 protein: CASSRLAGGDTQYF

J gene: TRBJ2-7
D gene: -
clone size: -
V gene: TRBV20-1
CDR3 DNA: TGCAGTGTGGGGGGACACGAGCAGTACTTC
CDR3 protein: CSVGGHEQYF

J gene: TRBJ1-5
D gene: -
clone size: -
V gene: TRBV6-5
CDR3 DNA: TGTGCCAGCAGTTCCGAGGCGAATCAGCCCCAGCATTTT
CDR3 protein: CASSSEANQPQHF

J gene: TRBJ1-5
D gene: -
clone size: -
V gene: TRBV28
CDR3 DNA: TGTGCCAGCAATTTACAGGTTGGCGCCCAGCATTTT
CDR3 protein: CASNLQVGAQHF

J gene: TRBJ2-1
D gene: TRBD2
clone size: -
V gene: TRBV4-1
CDR3 DNA: TGCGCCAGCAGCCAAGGGGCTGGGGGACTAGCGGGAGTTAAGTTCTTC
CDR3 protein: CASSQGAGGLAGVKFF

J gene: TRBJ1-5
D gene: -
clone size: -
V gene: TRBV15
CDR3 DNA: TGTGCCACCAGCAGAGATCGGGGGGGATATCAGCCCCAGCATTTT
CDR3 protein: CATSRDRGGYQPQHF

J gene: TRBJ2-2
D gene: TRBD2
clone size: -
V gene: TRBV2
CDR3 DNA: TGTGCCAGCCAGCGGGAGGGCCTTTTGAGTACCGGGGAGCTGTTTTTT
CDR3 protein: CASQREGLLSTGELFF

J gene: TRBJ2-1
D gene: -
clone size: -
V gene: TRBV11-2
CDR3 DNA: TGTGCCAGCAGCTTAGAAGTTTCTAGCGCTGGGCAGTTCTTC
CDR3 protein: CASSLEVSSAGQFF

J gene: TRBJ1-1
D gene: TRBD1
clone size: -
V gene: TRBV6-5
CDR3 DNA: TGTGCCAGCAGTTACATTCAGGGGGGGTCGACTGAAGCTTTCTTT
CDR3 protein: CASSYIQGGSTEAFF

J gene: TRBJ2-1
D gene: -
clone size: -
V gene: TRBV5-6
CDR3 DNA: TGTGCCAGCAGCTTCGCCCCAAACAATGAGCAGTTCTTC
CDR3 protein: CASSFAPNNEQFF

J gene: TRBJ1-1
D gene: -
clone size: few
V gene: TRBV9
CDR3 DNA: TGTGCCAGCACCTCCGGGACGGTGAACACTGAAGCTTTCTTT
CDR3 protein: CASTSGTVNTEAFF

J gene: TRBJ1-2
D gene: -
clone size: -
V gene: TRBV7-3
CDR3 DNA: TGTGCCAGCAGCGGTCCTGGGGCGGGCGGCTACACCTTC
CDR3 protein: CASSGPGAGGYTF

J gene: TRBJ2-1
D gene: -
clone size: -
V gene: TRBV3-1/TRBV3-2
CDR3 DNA: TGTGCCAGCAGCCAAGATATGGGTAGCCCGTACAATGAGCAGTTCTTC
CDR3 protein: CASSQDMGSPYNEQFF

J gene: TRBJ1-5
D gene: -
clone size: -
V gene: TRBV3-1/TRBV3-2
CDR3 DNA: TGTGCCAGCAGCGTACCGGGACTGCTACCCTACGATCAGCCCCAGCATTTT
CDR3 protein: CASSVPGLLPYDQPQHF

J gene: TRBJ1-6
D gene: -
clone size: few
V gene: TRBV12-2
CDR3 DNA: TGTGCAAGTCGCCAGGAGCGGACAGGGGGCGTTAGAAGTCCCTATAATTCACCCCTCCACTTT
CDR3 protein: CASRQERTGGVRSPYNSPLHF

J gene: TRBJ2-3
D gene: TRBD2
clone size: -
V gene: TRBV3-1/TRBV3-2
CDR3 DNA: TGTGCCAGCAGCCCTGGGACTAGCGGAAGCACAGATACGCAGTATTTT
CDR3 protein: CASSPGTSGSTDTQYF

J gene: TRBJ1-6
D gene: -
clone size: -
V gene: TRBV18
CDR3 DNA: TGTGCCAGCTCACCATTGCACAGCGACAATTCACCCCTCCACTTT
CDR3 protein: CASSPLHSDNSPLHF

J gene: TRBJ2-2
D gene: TRBD2
clone size: -
V gene: TRBV11-3
CDR3 DNA: TGTGCCAGCAGCTTAGGTCCCGGGAGGGCCCCCGGGGAGCTGTTTTTT
CDR3 protein: CASSLGPGRAPGELFF

J gene: TRBJ2-3
D gene: -
clone size: -
V gene: TRBV5-1
CDR3 DNA: TGCGCCAGCAGCTTGGAGGGGGTCCCAGATACGCAGTATTTT
CDR3 protein: CASSLEGVPDTQYF

J gene: TRBJ1-5
D gene: -
clone size: -
V gene: TRBV7-2
CDR3 DNA: TGTGCCAGCAGTAGGCAGTCGTCGCAGGGAGAGTCGCCCCAGCATTTT
CDR3 protein: CASSRQSSQGESPQHF

J gene: TRBJ1-2
D gene: -
clone size: -
V gene: TRBV15
CDR3 DNA: TGTGCCACCAGCAGAGATGAGGGGTACTATGGCTACACCTTC
CDR3 protein: CATSRDEGYYGYTF

J gene: TRBJ2-7
D gene: -
clone size: -
V gene: TRBV15
CDR3 DNA: TGTGCCACCAGCAGAGATCTGTCGGCAGTAATCAACGAGCAGTACTTC
CDR3 protein: CATSRDLSAVINEQYF